One and the same sample provided the 21 T cell receptor beta chains below, sequenced in a study of T-cell reconstitution after alpha-beta-depleted transplantation in children. This sample's TCRbeta library carried unique molecular identifier barcodes. TCRdb reanalysed the PCR reads using MiXCR and keeps one entry per CDR3 protein. The table lists some 830,000 distinct CDR3 sequences, under 20% of them singletons. Sequenced material: PBMCs, mostly from graft donor cells, taken 360 days after TCRalphabeta/CD19-depleted stem cell transplant. These receptors came from a male patient aged 10 to 17 who had a stem cell transplant for acute lymphoblastic leukemia, so the T cells may come from the graft donor.

This clonotype was picked up a small number of times. This chain connects TRBV11-2 to TRBJ1-6, with D unclear. Germline CDR1 and CDR2: SGHAT and FQNNGV. This CDR3 has 17 amino acids. The germline V and J ends were trimmed by 0 bases and 0 bases, with 9 bases remaining between them. The CDR3 sequence is CASSLEARSSYNSPLHF. CDR3 nucleotide sequence: TGTGCCAGCAGCTTAGAGGCCAGGAGCTCCTATAATTCACCCCTCCACTTT.

The chain carries TRBV24-1 and TRBJ2-5; tentatively, D is TRBD1 or TRBD2 (6 bases each). V lost 4 bases to trimming and J lost 3 bases, with 14 bases between them. Germline V CDR1 and CDR2: KGHDR, SFDVKD. This CDR3 is built from 15 residues. CDR3 region: CATSDTSGAEETQYF. Written as DNA, the CDR3 is TGTGCCACCAGTGACACCTCGGGGGCAGAAGAGACCCAGTACTTC.

This clonotype was found a few times. The CDR3 is CASSWGLAGTGELFF. CDR3 bases: TGTGCCAGCAGTTGGGGACTAGCAGGCACCGGGGAGCTGTTTTTT. The rearrangement joins TRBV12-3 or TRBV12-4 to TRBJ2-2; 9 bases agree with TRBD2. The V gene end was trimmed by 4 bases and the J gene end by 4 bases; junction bases not matched to a gene: 4. This CDR3 spans 15 amino acids.

This clonotype has only a few counts. The rearrangement links TRBV7-3 to TRBJ2-7; 7 nucleotides line up with TRBD1. CDR1 and CDR2 from the germline V gene are SGHTA and FQGTGA. V lost 3 bases, J lost 2 bases, and 4 bases stayed unmatched. CDR3 length equals 14 residues. The CDR3 reads CASSFGTVPYEQYF. The DNA of the CDR3 is TGTGCCAGCAGCTTCGGGACAGTTCCCTACGAGCAGTACTTC.

The chain links TRBV20-1 to TRBJ2-1; 10 nucleotides agree with TRBD2. V shed 2 bases, J shed 8 bases, and the junction held 3 bases outside the gene matches. In germline, CDR1 is DFQATT, CDR2 SNEGSKA (reference sequence). This CDR3 spans 13 amino acids. The CDR3 nucleotides are TGCAGTGCTAGATCCCTAGCGGGAGATGAGCAGTTCTTC. Translating gives CSARSLAGDEQFF.

V and J are TRBV5-5 and TRBJ1-5; 9 bases are a match to TRBD1. The CDR3 runs 15 residues. The germline V gene encodes CDR1 SGHKS and CDR2 YYEKEE (reference sequence). Trimming at V came to 4 bases and at J to 2 bases, leaving 4 bases not matched to a gene. CDR3 region: CASSRTGERNQPQHF. The CDR3 coding sequence is TGTGCCAGCAGCCGGACAGGGGAACGCAATCAGCCCCAGCATTTT.

This clonotype appeared a few times. The genes are TRBV14 and TRBJ2-7, with D tentatively TRBD2 (6 bases). CDR3 size: 16 residues. V dropped 0 bases and J dropped 12 bases, with 24 bases sitting between them. Germline-derived CDR1 and CDR2 are SGHDN and FVKESK. In DNA, the CDR3 is TGTGCCAGCAGCCAAGAGATCGGCGGGGCACCGTGGAGGGCGTACTTC. It is translated as CASSQEIGGAPWRAYF.

Ten or more counts support this clonotype. The chain is built from TRBV7-2 and TRBJ2-5; D might be TRBD1 or TRBD2, each matching 5 bases. This CDR3 region has 14 residues. V gave up 5 bases and J gave up 1 base, with 11 bases separating them. Germline CDR1 and CDR2: SGHTA and FQGNSA. The CDR3 here is CASSQGPPQETQYF. The CDR3 DNA follows: TGTGCCAGCAGCCAGGGACCCCCCCAAGAGACCCAGTACTTC.

The V call is TRBV9, the J call TRBJ2-7; 7 nucleotides agree with TRBD1. This CDR3 is 16 amino acids long. J gave up 3 bases and V 1 base, and 10 bases lay outside the gene matches. Per germline, CDR1 SGDLS and CDR2 YYNGEE. The CDR3 here is CASSVSPRGQDYEQYF. The CDR3 DNA follows: TGTGCCAGCAGCGTAAGCCCCCGCGGACAGGACTACGAGCAGTACTTC. The complete variable domain, with remaining parts taken from reference TRBV9 and TRBJ2-7, reads DSGVTQTPKHLITATGQRVTLRCSPRSGDLSVYWYQQSLDQGLQFLIQYYNGEERAKGNILERFSAQQFPDLHSELNLSSLELGDSALYFCASSVSPRGQDYEQYFGPGTRLTVT.

This clonotype was found many times. Written as DNA, the CDR3 is TGCAGTGCTAGAGATCTTCGACGGGAGACCCAGTACTTC. This translates into CSARDLRRETQYF. The chain joins TRBV20-1 to TRBJ2-5; no clear D gene. CDR3 size: 13 residues. Germline V gives CDR1 DFQATT, CDR2 SNEGSKA (reference sequence). V shed 0 bases and J shed 5 bases, with 10 bases lying between them.

This clonotype was recorded many times. The rearrangement uses TRBV29-1 and TRBJ2-7; unclear D gene. There are 11 residues in the CDR3. Germline CDR1 SQVTM, CDR2 ANQGSEA. The V end was cut by 4 bases, the J end by 3 bases, with 7 bases between. As DNA, the CDR3 is TGCAGCGTTGTTTCCGGCTACGAGCAGTACTTC. Its translation: CSVVSGYEQYF.

The chain couples TRBV2 to TRBJ1-1, with TRBD1 as a possible D gene (5 bases). The CDR3 consists of 13 residues. Germline loops: CDR1 SNHLY, CDR2 FYNNEI. V was clipped by 6 bases and J by 8 bases, with 16 bases between them. CDR3 in amino acids: CASRPTGLLEAFF. In DNA, the CDR3 is TGTGCCAGCAGGCCCACAGGACTCCTCGAAGCTTTCTTT.

This clonotype has a handful of counts. The J gene is TRBJ2-5, the V gene TRBV5-1, with 10 bases fitting TRBD2. J was trimmed by 13 bases and V by 4 bases; bases with no gene match: 13. Germline V gene sequence: CDR1 SGHRS, CDR2 YFSETQ. This CDR3 comprises 14 residues. CDR3 sequence reads: CASSQGLAPELRYF. The CDR3 DNA sequence: TGCGCCAGCAGCCAGGGACTAGCGCCAGAACTTAGGTACTTC.

This clonotype turned up a few times. V usage is TRBV20-1 and J usage is TRBJ2-1, with 7 bases aligning to TRBD2. The CDR3 length is 12 residues. Germline trimming cut 6 bases from V and 9 bases from J; bases unmatched to any gene: 8. CDR1 is DFQATT and CDR2 is SNEGSKA in the germline V gene (reference sequence). The CDR3 coding sequence is TGCAGTGCCCGGACTAGTTTGGGTGAGCAGTTCTTC. This gives the protein CSARTSLGEQFF.

The V call is TRBV20-1, the J call TRBJ2-1; tentative D call: TRBD2 (6 bases). The CDR3 is made up of 15 amino acids. CDR1 and CDR2 (germline): DFQATT, SNEGSKA (reference sequence). With 3 bases removed from V and 4 bases from J, the gap between germline ends came to 16 bases. The CDR3 nucleotides are TGCAGTGCTAGGCACTGGGGGGAGAGTTACAATGAGCAGTTCTTC. Translating it yields CSARHWGESYNEQFF.

This clonotype occurred many times. At one boundary the junction diverges from the germline segment, which might be a read error. The V call is TRBV5-1, the J call TRBJ1-1; D unresolved. Looked up from germline, CDR1 is SGHRS and CDR2 is YFSETQ. This CDR3 has 11 amino acids. The CDR3 sequence is CASSLNTEAFF. DNA of the CDR3: TGTGCCAGCAGCCTGAACACTGAAGCTTTCTTT.

This chain uses TRBV9 with TRBJ2-7; 9 bases match TRBD2. V was pared by 1 base and J by 5 bases, with 22 bases of the junction left unmatched. This CDR3 is built from 20 residues. CDR1 is SGDLS, CDR2 YYNGEE, per germline. DNA for the CDR3: TGTGCCAGCAGCGTAAAGCAAGCCCTCGGGGGTAGCGGGAGCGGGGACGAGCAGTACTTC. The encoded protein is CASSVKQALGGSGSGDEQYF. The entire variable domain, with the rest obtained from reference TRBV9 and TRBJ2-7, is as follows: DSGVTQTPKHLITATGQRVTLRCSPRSGDLSVYWYQQSLDQGLQFLIQYYNGEERAKGNILERFSAQQFPDLHSELNLSSLELGDSALYFCASSVKQALGGSGSGDEQYFGPGTRLTVT.

The chain links TRBV5-1 to TRBJ1-3; D gene unclear. The CDR3 spans 15 residues. Germline V gives CDR1 SGHRS, CDR2 YFSETQ. The V gene lost 4 bases and the J gene lost 0 bases, with 11 bases spanning the gap. Written as DNA, the CDR3 is TGCGCCAGCAGCCCGACGTTGAGCTCTGGAAACACCATATATTTT. Translation: CASSPTLSSGNTIYF.

The rearrangement uses TRBV5-1 and TRBJ2-7, with D perhaps matching TRBD2 (5 bases). This CDR3 has 14 residues. Germline CDR1 and CDR2: SGHRS and YFSETQ. V dropped 5 bases and J dropped 2 bases, with 14 bases sitting between them. DNA for the CDR3: TGCGCCAGCAGACCATCCGACTATCCCTACGAGCAGTACTTC. Its protein is CASRPSDYPYEQYF.

The chain joins TRBV9 to TRBJ2-7; 12 bases align to TRBD2. This CDR3 is 16 amino acids long. V lost 2 bases to trimming and J lost 6 bases; unmatched junction nucleotides: 9. CDR1 and CDR2 from the germline V gene are SGDLS and YYNGEE. The CDR3 is CASSVTLAGGPSEQYF. The CDR3 nucleotides are TGTGCCAGCAGCGTGACGCTAGCGGGAGGGCCTAGCGAGCAGTACTTC. The variable domain in full, completed from reference TRBV9 and TRBJ2-7, reads DSGVTQTPKHLITATGQRVTLRCSPRSGDLSVYWYQQSLDQGLQFLIQYYNGEERAKGNILERFSAQQFPDLHSELNLSSLELGDSALYFCASSVTLAGGPSEQYFGPGTRLTVT.

This clonotype has at least ten counts. This chain connects TRBV20-1 to TRBJ2-1, with D possibly TRBD2 on 6 matching bases. Germline CDR1 and CDR2: DFQATT and SNEGSKA (reference sequence). V was clipped by 1 base and J by 10 bases, with 17 bases between them. The length of the CDR3 is 14 residues. CDR3 sequence reads: CSARAGAGFWEQFF. The CDR3 DNA follows: TGCAGTGCTAGAGCGGGAGCAGGCTTTTGGGAGCAGTTCTTC.